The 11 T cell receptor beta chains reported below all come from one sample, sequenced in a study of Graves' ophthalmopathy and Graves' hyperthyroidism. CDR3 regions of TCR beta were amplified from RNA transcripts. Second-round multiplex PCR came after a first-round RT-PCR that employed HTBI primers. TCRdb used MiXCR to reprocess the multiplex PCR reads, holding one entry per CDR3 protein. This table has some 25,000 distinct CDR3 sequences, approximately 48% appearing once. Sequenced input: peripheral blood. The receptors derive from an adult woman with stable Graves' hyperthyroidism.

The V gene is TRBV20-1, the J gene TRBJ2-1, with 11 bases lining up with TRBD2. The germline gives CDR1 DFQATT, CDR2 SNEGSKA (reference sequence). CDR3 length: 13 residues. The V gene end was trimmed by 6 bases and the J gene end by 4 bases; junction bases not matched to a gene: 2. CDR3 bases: TGCAGTGCATCTAGCGGGAGGTACAATGAGCAGTTCTTC. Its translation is CSASSGRYNEQFF.

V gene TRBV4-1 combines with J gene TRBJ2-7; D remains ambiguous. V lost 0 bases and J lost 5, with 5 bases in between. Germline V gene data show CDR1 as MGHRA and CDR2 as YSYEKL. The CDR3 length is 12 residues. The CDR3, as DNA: TGCGCCAGCAGCCAAGAAACCCACGAGCAGTACGTC. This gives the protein CASSQETHEQYV.

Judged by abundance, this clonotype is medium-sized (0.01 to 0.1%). The CDR3 DNA follows: TGTGCCAGCAGCTTAGTTAGGACCGAGCCCAATGAGCAGTTCTTC. Amino acids: CASSLVRTEPNEQFF. J is TRBJ2-1 and V is TRBV7-8; no definite D call. Trimming cost V 1 base and J 6 bases, with 13 bases left between them. The germline CDR1 and CDR2 sequences are SGHVS and FQNEAQ. The CDR3 covers 15 residues.

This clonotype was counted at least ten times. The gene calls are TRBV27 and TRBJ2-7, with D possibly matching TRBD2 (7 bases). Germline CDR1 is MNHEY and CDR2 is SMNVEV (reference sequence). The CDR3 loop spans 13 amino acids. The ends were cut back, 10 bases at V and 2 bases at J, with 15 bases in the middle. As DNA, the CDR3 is TGTGCCACCAAGAGGGGGGGGACCTACGAGCAGTACTTC. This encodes CATKRGGTYEQYF.

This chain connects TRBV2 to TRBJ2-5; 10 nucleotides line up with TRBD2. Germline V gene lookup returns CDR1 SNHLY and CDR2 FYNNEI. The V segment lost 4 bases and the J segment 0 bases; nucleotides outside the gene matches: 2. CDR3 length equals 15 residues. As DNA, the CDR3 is TGTGCCAGCAGTGGGACTAGCGGAGACCAAGAGACCCAGTACTTC. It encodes CASSGTSGDQETQYF.

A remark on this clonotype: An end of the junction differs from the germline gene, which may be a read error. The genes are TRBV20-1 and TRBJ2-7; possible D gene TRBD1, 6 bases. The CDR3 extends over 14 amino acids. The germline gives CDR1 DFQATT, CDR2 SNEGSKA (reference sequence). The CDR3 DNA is TGTAGTGCAATTCGGGGCAGGGGCGGAGGCGAGCAGTACTTC. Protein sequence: CSAIRGRGGGEQYF.

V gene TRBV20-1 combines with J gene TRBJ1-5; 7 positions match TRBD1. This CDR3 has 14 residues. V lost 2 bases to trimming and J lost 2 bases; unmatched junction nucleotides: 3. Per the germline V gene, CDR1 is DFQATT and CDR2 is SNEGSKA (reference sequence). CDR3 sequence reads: CSARTGQGNQPQHF. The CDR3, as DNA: TGCAGTGCTAGAACTGGACAGGGCAATCAGCCCCAGCATTTT.

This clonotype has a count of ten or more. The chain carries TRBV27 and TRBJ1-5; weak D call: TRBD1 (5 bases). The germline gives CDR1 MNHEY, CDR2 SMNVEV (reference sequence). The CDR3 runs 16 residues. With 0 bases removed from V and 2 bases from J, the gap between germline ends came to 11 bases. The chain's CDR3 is CASSLSSGLGNQPQHF. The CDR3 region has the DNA TGTGCCAGCAGTTTATCTTCAGGGTTGGGCAATCAGCCCCAGCATTTT.

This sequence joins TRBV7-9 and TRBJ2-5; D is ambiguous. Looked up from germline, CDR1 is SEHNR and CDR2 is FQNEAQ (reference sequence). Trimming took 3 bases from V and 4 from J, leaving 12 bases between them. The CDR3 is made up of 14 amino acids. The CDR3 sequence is CASSFPSRGETQYF. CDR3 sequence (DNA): TGTGCCAGCAGCTTCCCCTCCAGAGGAGAGACCCAGTACTTC.

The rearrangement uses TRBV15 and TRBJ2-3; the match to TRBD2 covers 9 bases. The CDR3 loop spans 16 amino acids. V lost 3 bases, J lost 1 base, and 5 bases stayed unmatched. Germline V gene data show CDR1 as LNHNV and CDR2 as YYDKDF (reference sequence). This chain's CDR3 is CATSSLAGDGTDTQYF. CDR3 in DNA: TGTGCCACCAGCAGTTTAGCGGGAGATGGCACAGATACGCAGTATTTT.

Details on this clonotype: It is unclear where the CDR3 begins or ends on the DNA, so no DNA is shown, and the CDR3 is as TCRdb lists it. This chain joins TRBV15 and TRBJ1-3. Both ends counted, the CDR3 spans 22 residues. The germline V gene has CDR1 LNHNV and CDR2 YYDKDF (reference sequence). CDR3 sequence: CASSQTSVYFCAISGSGNTIYF.